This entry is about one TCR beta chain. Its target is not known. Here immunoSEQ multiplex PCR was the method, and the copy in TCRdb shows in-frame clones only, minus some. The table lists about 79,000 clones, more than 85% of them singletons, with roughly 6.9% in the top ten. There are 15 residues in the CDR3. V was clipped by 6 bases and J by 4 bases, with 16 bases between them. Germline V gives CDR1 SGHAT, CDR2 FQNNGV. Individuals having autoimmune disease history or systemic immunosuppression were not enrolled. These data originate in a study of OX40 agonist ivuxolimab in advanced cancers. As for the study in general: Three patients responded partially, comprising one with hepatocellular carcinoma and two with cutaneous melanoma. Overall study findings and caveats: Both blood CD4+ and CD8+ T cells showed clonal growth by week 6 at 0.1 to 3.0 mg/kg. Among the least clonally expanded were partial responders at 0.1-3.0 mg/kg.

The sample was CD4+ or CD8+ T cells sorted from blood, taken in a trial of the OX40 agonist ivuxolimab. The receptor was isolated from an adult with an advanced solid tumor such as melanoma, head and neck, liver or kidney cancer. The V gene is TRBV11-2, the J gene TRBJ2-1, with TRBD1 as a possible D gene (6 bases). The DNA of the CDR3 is TGTGCCAGCAGTCGACAGGTGATAACGTACAATGAGCAGTTCTTC. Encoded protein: CASSRQVITYNEQFF. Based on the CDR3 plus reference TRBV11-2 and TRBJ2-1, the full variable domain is EAGVAQSPRYKIIEKRQSVAFWCNPISGHATLYWYQQILGQGPKLLIQFQNNGVVDDSQLPKDRFSAERLKGVDSTLKIQPAKLEDSAVYLCASSRQVITYNEQFFGPGTRLTVL.